A single sample gave rise to the 2 T cell receptor beta chains below, sequenced in a study of breast tumors, draining lymph nodes, adjacent tissues. TCRdb ran MiXCR on the multiplex PCR reads and lists one entry per CDR3 protein. This sample has approximately 170,000 distinct CDR3 sequences, with approximately 33% found just once. Samples came from axillary lymph nodes draining the breast cancer. Sequences were obtained from axillary lymph node tissue. These receptors originate from a female donor with breast cancer. Some clones in this sample may be carry-over from other donors' samples.

This clonotype was counted only a few times. A much larger clone lies a single base off, so this may be a read error. The V and J genes are TRBV11-3 and TRBJ1-3, with no clear D. CDR1 SGHNT and CDR2 YENEEA come from the germline V gene. The CDR3 has 16 amino acids. The CDR3 is CASSGRLEISGDTIYF. The CDR3 DNA reads TGTGCCAGCTCAGGACGGTTGGAAATCTCTGGAGACACCATATATTTT.

This clonotype was picked up many times. The chain employs TRBV7-9 and TRBJ1-2; D remains ambiguous. CDR1 is SEHNR and CDR2 is FQNEAQ in the germline V gene (reference sequence). The CDR3 extends over 17 amino acids. Trimming stripped 3 bases from V and 5 bases from J, with 22 bases between. The DNA for the CDR3 is TGTGCCAGCAGCTTTGTAGACAAACGAGAGGGTCATTATGGCTACACCTTC. This encodes CASSFVDKREGHYGYTF.